Each of the 3 T cell receptor beta chains below was sequenced from the same sample in a study of cytomegalovirus exposure and HLA in healthy donors. It was with 60 Vbeta and 13 Jbeta primers that the PCR ran. Here immunoSEQ multiplex PCR was the method, and the copy in TCRdb shows in-frame clones only, minus some. The sample records roughly 140,000 clones, around 9.6% being singletons. Sequencing was done on a sample of PBMCs. The source of these receptors is a male donor in good health and CMV-seronegative.

A few counts support this clone. This rearrangement joins TRBV6-5 to TRBJ2-2; 9 positions match TRBD1. The junction had 6 bases not matched to a gene; V was cut back by 3 bases and J by 4 bases. The CDR3 contains 16 residues. CDR1 and CDR2 from the germline V gene are MNHEY and SVGAGI. CDR3: CASSYWGQGCTGELFF. The CDR3 nucleotides are TGTGCCAGCAGTTATTGGGGACAGGGATGCACCGGGGAGCTGTTTTTT.

The V and J genes are TRBV10-3 and TRBJ1-3; TRBD1 agrees at 8 bases. Germline lookup yields CDR1 ENHRY and CDR2 SYGVKD. V lost 7 bases and J lost 7; bases outside the gene matches: 6. The CDR3 has 13 residues. CDR3 sequence reads: CAITVGQGNTIYF. Here the CDR3 DNA reads TGTGCCATCACCGTAGGACAGGGCAACACCATATATTTT.

This clone came up a few times. The chain carries TRBV7-9 and TRBJ1-3; no firm D call. Germline assignment: CDR1 SEHNR and CDR2 FQNEAQ (reference sequence). The CDR3 covers 14 residues. Trimming pared 5 bases from V and 3 bases from J, leaving 11 bases between. The CDR3 coding sequence is TGTGCCAGCAGCCTGGGTCAGCGTGGAAACACCATATATTTT. Its translation: CASSLGQRGNTIYF.